This T cell receptor beta chain originates from a study of cytomegalovirus exposure and HLA in healthy donors. As concerns this clone: Its antigen remains unidentified.

Looked up from germline, CDR1 is SGHRS and CDR2 is YFSETQ. The germline V and J ends were trimmed by 4 bases and 5 bases, with 12 bases remaining between them. This CDR3 has 14 residues. Study-wide results and caveats: A later analysis reportedly found that, within productive TCRs, an Asian-associated ancestry cluster had fewer N-insertions than the mean observed across the roughly 700 donors. Follow-up analysis found HLA locus-dependent TCR association rates, highest for DRB1 and lowest for HLA-C.

The PCR employed 60 Vbeta primers together with 13 Jbeta primers. The repertoire was sequenced with immunoSEQ multiplex PCR; TCRdb's copy has only in-frame clones and lacks some. The data hold some 200,000 clones, with about 80% observed a single time. This sequence joins TRBV5-1 and TRBJ2-2; D uncertain. This clonotype was obtained from a man between 40 and 49 years old in good health and CMV-seronegative. Sequencing input: PBMCs. The CDR3 DNA sequence: TGCGCCAGCAGCCGTGAGTTATTAACCGGGGAGCTGTTTTTT. Protein product: CASSRELLTGELFF.